The clone carrying this TCR beta chain was seen a few times. The data belong to a study of blood T cell repertoires in COVID-19. Study-level background: Collection of acute and convalescent COVID-19 samples took place in the United States, Italy and Spain. In each case, the material was cDNA or gDNA derived from T cells, B-cell-depleted T cells, or PBMCs.

Germline V CDR1 and CDR2: MNHEY, SVGEGT. CDR3 length equals 14 residues. V was trimmed by 4 bases and J by 7 bases, leaving 14 bases between them. Sequencing was performed with immunoSEQ multiplex PCR; in TCRdb, only in-frame clones are kept and a portion is missing. Among 150,000 to 200,000 clones listed, roughly nine tenths were seen once. The sample taken for sequencing was peripheral blood. The chain couples TRBV6-2 or TRBV6-3 to TRBJ1-5, with unresolved D. The sequence came from a man aged 60 to 69 with acute or convalescent COVID-19. The CDR3 protein is CASSFGLSGQPQHF. The DNA for the CDR3 is TGTGCCAGCAGTTTCGGACTATCTGGGCAGCCCCAGCATTTT.